The 26 T cell receptor beta chains given below trace back to one sample, sequenced in a study of blood T cell repertoires in COVID-19. Clones were read by immunoSEQ multiplex PCR, and TCRdb kept only the in-frame ones, dropping some. This sample yields around 150,000 clones, of which 75% to 80% are seen a single time; roughly 2.9% belongs to the top ten. The specimen was PBMCs or T cells enriched from blood (not recorded which). These receptors were obtained from a woman aged 50 to 60 who had recovered from COVID-19.

The rearrangement joins TRBV12-3 or TRBV12-4 to TRBJ1-1; D ambiguous. V gave up 1 base and J gave up 3 bases, with 6 bases separating them. There are 13 residues in the CDR3. The DNA of the CDR3 is TGTGCCAGCAGTTTAGGGGGAGACACTGAAGCTTTCTTT. Encoded protein: CASSLGGDTEAFF.

This chain joins TRBV6-5 and TRBJ2-1, with D hard to call. CDR3 length: 13 amino acids. Germline V lookup: CDR1 MNHEY, CDR2 SVGAGI. V gave up 2 bases and J gave up 4 bases, with 6 bases separating them. Here the CDR3 reads CASSYQQYNEQFF. The CDR3 nucleotides read TGTGCCAGCAGTTACCAACAGTACAATGAGCAGTTCTTC.

V and J are TRBV6-5 and TRBJ1-4; D is unresolved. Trimming removed 2 bases at V and 3 bases at J, with 10 bases between. The CDR3 contains 15 residues. Germline V gene lookup returns CDR1 MNHEY and CDR2 SVGAGI. The CDR3 DNA is TGTGCCAGCAGTTACGGGAGGGCGGCTAATGAAAAACTGTTTTTT. Amino acid sequence: CASSYGRAANEKLFF.

This chain joins TRBV7-9 and TRBJ2-3, with TRBD2 identical over 9 bases. The CDR3 runs 16 residues. Per germline, CDR1 SEHNR and CDR2 FQNEAQ (reference sequence). V lost 1 base, J lost 3 bases, and 5 bases stayed unmatched. CDR3 in DNA: TGTGCCAGCAGCTTAGGTAGCGGGGGTAAAACAGATACGCAGTATTTT. This sequence encodes CASSLGSGGKTDTQYF.

The chain carries TRBV4-2 and TRBJ2-5; D might be TRBD2 (5 bases). This CDR3 has 15 amino acids. Trimming took off 0 bases at V and 4 bases at J, with 12 bases between the two ends. Per the germline V gene, CDR1 is LGHNA and CDR2 is YNFKEQ. The DNA of the CDR3 is TGTGCCAGCAGCCAAGATACTAGTCCAGGAGAGACCCAGTACTTC. It yields the protein CASSQDTSPGETQYF.

The genes are TRBV11-1 and TRBJ1-2, with D tentatively TRBD1 (6 bases). The V end was cut by 3 bases, the J end by 5 bases, with 13 bases between. The length of the CDR3 is 14 residues. CDR1 is SGHAT, CDR2 FQDESV, per germline (reference sequence). The CDR3 bases are TGTGCCAGCAGCTTCGGACCTAGGGGGTATGGCTACACCTTC. Protein: CASSFGPRGYGYTF.

The chain is built from TRBV7-9 and TRBJ2-2; 10 nucleotides line up with TRBD1. V lost 3 bases and J lost 3; bases outside the gene matches: 1. Germline V gene sequence: CDR1 SEHNR, CDR2 FQNEAQ (reference sequence). The CDR3 runs to 15 residues. For the CDR3, the DNA is TGTGCCAGCAGCTTGACAGGGGGCGACACCGGGGAGCTGTTTTTT. Its protein is CASSLTGGDTGELFF.

The chain employs TRBV7-9 and TRBJ1-2, with TRBD1 identical over 11 bases. This CDR3 region has 15 residues. V shed 5 bases and J 8 bases; nucleotides not matched to a gene: 10. Germline V gene sequence: CDR1 SEHNR, CDR2 FQNEAQ (reference sequence). CDR3: CASSPGQGAHGGYTF. The CDR3 DNA reads as TGTGCCAGCAGCCCAGGACAGGGGGCCCACGGGGGCTACACCTTC.

The chain links TRBV6-1 to TRBJ2-1; 9 nucleotides line up with TRBD1. This CDR3 spans 16 amino acids. Germline CDR1 MNHNS, CDR2 SASEGT. The junction had 11 bases not matched to a gene; V was cut back by 4 bases and J by 7 bases. The CDR3 loop is CASSVRGGQGANEQFF. The CDR3 region has the DNA TGTGCCAGCAGTGTCAGGGGGGGACAGGGTGCAAATGAGCAGTTCTTC.

V usage is TRBV6-5 and J usage is TRBJ1-1, with 8 bases that match TRBD1. The ends lost 6 bases at V and 3 bases at J; junction bases unmatched: 9. Germline CDR1 and CDR2: MNHEY and SVGAGI. CDR3 length: 15 residues. The CDR3 spells CASRGPGGRDTEAFF. The CDR3 coding sequence is TGTGCCAGCAGAGGGCCAGGGGGCAGGGACACTGAAGCTTTCTTT.

The V and J genes are TRBV27 and TRBJ1-1; 11 bases agree with TRBD1. V gave up 4 bases and J gave up 1 base; unmatched junction bases: 5. Germline V gives CDR1 MNHEY, CDR2 SMNVEV (reference sequence). The CDR3 covers 16 residues. Here the CDR3 reads CASSSLGTGGNTEAFF. CDR3 bases: TGTGCCAGCAGTTCTCTGGGGACAGGGGGGAACACTGAAGCTTTCTTT.

This chain uses TRBV6-4 with TRBJ2-2; TRBD1 agrees at 7 bases. Germline values: CDR1 MRHNA, CDR2 SNTAGT. The CDR3 covers 15 residues. Trimming cost V 8 bases and J 1 base; bases outside gene matches: 7. The CDR3 spells CASAPGTENTGELFF. In nucleotides, the CDR3 is TGTGCCAGCGCCCCGGGGACAGAGAACACCGGGGAGCTGTTTTTT.

The chain has TRBV7-9 and TRBJ1-1; weak D call: TRBD1 (5 bases). V shed 3 bases and J shed 4 bases, with 18 bases lying between them. The CDR3 totals 16 residues. From germline, CDR1 is SEHNR and CDR2 FQNEAQ (reference sequence). The CDR3 loop reads CASSLDRTPSVTEAFF. DNA for the CDR3: TGTGCCAGCAGCTTGGACCGGACACCATCCGTCACTGAAGCTTTCTTT.

This chain connects TRBV4-1 to TRBJ1-6, with a tentative D call TRBD1 (6 bases). There are 15 residues in the CDR3. Germline V gives CDR1 MGHRA, CDR2 YSYEKL. V dropped 4 bases and J dropped 7 bases, with 14 bases sitting between them. The CDR3 sequence is CASSLGVRGNSPLHF. CDR3 DNA: TGCGCCAGCAGCCTGGGGGTAAGGGGGAATTCACCCCTCCACTTT.

This chain connects TRBV7-2 to TRBJ1-4; D is undetermined. The germline V gene encodes CDR1 SGHTA and CDR2 FQGNSA. CDR3 length: 15 amino acids. V lost 6 bases and J lost 2, with 13 bases in between. CDR3 DNA sequence: TGTGCCAGCAGTACCTTCCGGGGTACTAATGAAAAACTGTTTTTT. Its protein is CASSTFRGTNEKLFF.

The rearrangement links TRBV19 to TRBJ1-2, with D perhaps TRBD1 (6 bases). V lost 3 bases to trimming and J lost 4 bases, with 9 bases between them. Germline-derived CDR1 and CDR2 are LNHDA and SQIVND (reference sequence). This CDR3 region has 13 residues. The CDR3 DNA sequence: TGTGCCAGTAGTATGGAAGGGGGCTATGGCTACACCTTC. This encodes CASSMEGGYGYTF. The full variable domain, with the rest looked up from reference TRBV19 and TRBJ1-2, is DGGITQSPKYLFRKEGQNVTLSCEQNLNHDAMYWYRQDPGQGLRLIYYSQIVNDFQKGDIAEGYSVSREKKESFPLTVTSAQKNPTAFYLCASSMEGGYGYTFGSGTRLTVV.

This chain joins TRBV11-3 and TRBJ2-4, with a possible D match to TRBD2 (5 bases). V was trimmed by 8 bases and J by 0 bases, leaving 17 bases between them. This CDR3 is 16 amino acids long. CDR1 SGHNT and CDR2 YENEEA come from the germline V gene. Here the CDR3 reads CASSELGGLAKNIQYF. The CDR3 DNA sequence: TGTGCCAGCTCCGAATTGGGTGGACTAGCCAAAAACATTCAGTACTTC.

The V gene is TRBV19, the J gene TRBJ2-2; D might be TRBD2 (5 bases). Per germline, CDR1 LNHDA and CDR2 SQIVND (reference sequence). The V end lost 4 bases, the J end lost 0 bases, and 6 bases lay between the germline ends. The CDR3 totals 14 residues. In DNA form, the CDR3 reads TGTGCCAGTAGTAGCGGGTCGAACACCGGGGAGCTGTTTTTT. Translation gives CASSSGSNTGELFF.

The chain joins TRBV5-1 to TRBJ2-5, with TRBD1 as a possible D gene (6 bases). The CDR3 totals 15 residues. The V and J ends lost 0 bases and 5 bases respectively, with 14 bases between them. The germline gives CDR1 SGHRS, CDR2 YFSETQ. This chain's CDR3 is CASSLAQGLGETQYF. In DNA, the CDR3 is TGCGCCAGCAGCTTGGCTCAGGGGCTAGGGGAGACCCAGTACTTC.

The chain recombines TRBV5-8 with TRBJ2-1, with D possibly TRBD2 on 6 matching bases. There are 17 residues in the CDR3. The germline V gene has CDR1 SGHTS and CDR2 YDEGEE. V was trimmed by 6 bases and J by 0 bases, leaving 19 bases between them. The DNA of the CDR3 is TGTGCCAGCACCCGAATCGGGGGTTCAAGCTCCTACAATGAGCAGTTCTTC. Its protein is CASTRIGGSSSYNEQFF.

This sequence joins TRBV9 and TRBJ2-7; a possible D gene is TRBD2 (5 bases). Trimming left V 3 bases short and J 3 bases short, with 10 bases between. The CDR3 runs 13 residues. From germline, CDR1 is SGDLS and CDR2 YYNGEE. The chain's CDR3 is CASSAGILYEQYF. The CDR3 DNA follows: TGTGCCAGCAGCGCCGGGATCCTCTACGAGCAGTACTTC.

V is TRBV12-3 or TRBV12-4 and J is TRBJ1-5; D is uncertain. Trimming left V 6 bases short and J 1 base short, with 7 bases between. This CDR3 region has 13 residues. CDR3 coding DNA: TGTGCCAGCAGAGCGGACAGCAATCAGCCCCAGCATTTT. Translated, it gives CASRADSNQPQHF.

The chain joins TRBV7-6 to TRBJ2-7, with 9 positions matching TRBD2. V was clipped by 1 base and J by 7 bases; unmatched bases: 8. The CDR3 loop spans 15 amino acids. Germline V gives CDR1 SGHVS, CDR2 FNYEAQ. The CDR3 spells CASSLGVAGVEEQYF. As DNA, the CDR3 is TGTGCCAGCAGCTTAGGGGTAGCGGGGGTGGAAGAGCAGTACTTC. The whole variable domain, filled in from reference TRBV7-6 and TRBJ2-7, reads GAGVSQSPRYKVTKRGQDVALRCDPISGHVSLYWYRQALGQGPEFLTYFNYEAQQDKSGLPNDRFSAERPEGSISTLTIQRTEQRDSAMYRCASSLGVAGVEEQYFGPGTRLTVT.

The chain uses TRBV29-1 and TRBJ1-2, with TRBD1 identical over 7 bases. The CDR3 consists of 14 residues. V lost 4 bases to trimming and J lost 0 bases; unmatched junction nucleotides: 5. Germline CDR1 is SQVTM and CDR2 is ANQGSEA. CDR3 nucleotide sequence: TGCAGCGTTGTCCGGGACAGCCCTAACTATGGCTACACCTTC. Translating it yields CSVVRDSPNYGYTF.

The chain joins TRBV28 to TRBJ2-7, with D possibly being TRBD1 (6 bases). CDR3 size: 16 residues. V lost 4 bases to trimming and J lost 4 bases, with 20 bases between them. Germline assignment: CDR1 MDHEN and CDR2 SYDVKM. CDR3 in amino acids: CASSSARQAVRYEQYF. In DNA form, the CDR3 reads TGTGCCAGCAGTTCTGCACGACAGGCTGTGCGGTACGAGCAGTACTTC.

The chain joins TRBV3-1 (or the pseudogene TRBV3-2) to TRBJ2-3; 10 bases agree with TRBD2. The CDR3 is 17 residues long. V lost 0 bases and J lost 6; bases outside the gene matches: 9. CDR1 is LGHDT and CDR2 is YNNKEL in the germline V gene (reference sequence). CDR3 sequence: CASSQDTEAGGRDTQYF. Here the CDR3 DNA reads TGTGCCAGCAGCCAAGACACAGAAGCGGGAGGGCGGGATACGCAGTATTTT.